Given below is one T cell receptor (beta chain) in context. Its specificity is unknown. This sample is part of a study of T cells in localized non-small cell lung cancer. Study-level results: There was higher T cell clonality in uninvolved adjacent lung than in tumor, and it was highest there. Adjacent lung exhibited a median of about 57 among the 100 most abundant tumor clones. Density of T cells in blood, when higher, went with longer overall survival.

Looked up from germline, CDR1 is MDHEN and CDR2 is SYDVKM. Trimming pared 5 bases from V and 10 bases from J, leaving 9 bases between. The CDR3 extends over 11 amino acids. Profiled with immunoSEQ multiplex PCR; TCRdb holds only in-frame clones, not every one. Found here are roughly 38,000 clones, roughly 90% of them singletons; the top ten hold over 5.5%. V is TRBV28 and J is TRBJ2-1; D is undetermined. The sample in question was peripheral blood mononuclear cells, obtained before any cancer treatment. This receptor was identified in a male donor aged 60 or over with stage II lung adenocarcinoma. The CDR3 sequence: CASSKREEQFF. DNA for the CDR3: TGTGCCAGCAGTAAAAGGGAAGAGCAGTTCTTC.